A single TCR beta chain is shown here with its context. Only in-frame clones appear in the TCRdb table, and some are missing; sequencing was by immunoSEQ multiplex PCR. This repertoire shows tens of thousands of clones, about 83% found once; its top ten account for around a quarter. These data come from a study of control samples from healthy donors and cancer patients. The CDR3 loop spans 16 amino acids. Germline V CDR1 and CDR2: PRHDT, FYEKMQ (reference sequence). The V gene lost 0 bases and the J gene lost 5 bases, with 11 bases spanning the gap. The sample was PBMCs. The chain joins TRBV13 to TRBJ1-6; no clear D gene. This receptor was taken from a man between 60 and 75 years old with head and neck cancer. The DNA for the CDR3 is TGTGCCAGCAGCTTAGGGCCAGGACTAGATAATTCACCCCTCCACTTT. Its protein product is CASSLGPGLDNSPLHF.